The 31 T cell receptor beta chains given below trace back to one sample, sequenced in a study of cytomegalovirus exposure and HLA in healthy donors. Both 60 Vbeta primers and 13 Jbeta primers went into the PCR. Assay used: immunoSEQ multiplex PCR; TCRdb lists only in-frame clones, some missing. The sample includes about 150,000 clones, roughly three quarters of them seen just once. Sequenced: PBMCs. These TCRs come from a woman in her thirties or forties in good health and CMV-seronegative.

The genes are TRBV5-6 and TRBJ1-1, with a tentative D call TRBD1 (6 bases). Trimming stripped 0 bases from V and 3 bases from J, with 9 bases between. CDR1 SGHDT and CDR2 YYEEEE come from the germline V gene. The CDR3 extends over 14 amino acids. The CDR3 here is CASSLGPGDTEAFF. The CDR3 DNA reads as TGTGCCAGCAGCTTGGGACCAGGGGACACTGAAGCTTTCTTT.

The chain has TRBV6-1 and TRBJ2-3; perhaps TRBD2 as D (6 bases). V lost 7 bases, J lost 7 bases, and 15 bases lay in between. CDR1 and CDR2 from the germline V gene are MNHNS and SASEGT. The CDR3 is made up of 13 amino acids. CDR3 protein: CASMAGSFNTQYF. CDR3 coding DNA: TGTGCCAGCATGGCGGGGTCCTTTAATACGCAGTATTTT.

V and J are TRBV1 and TRBJ2-7; the D segment call TRBD2 is taken from the table without a DNA check. TRBV1 is a pseudogene. This CDR3 has 15 amino acids. The CDR3 loop reads CTSSQELADRQEQYF. The CDR3 nucleotides are TGCACCAGCAGCCAAGAACTAGCCGATCGGCAGGAGCAGTACTTC.

This sequence joins TRBV19 and TRBJ1-1, with TRBD1 matching over 7 bases. The V and J ends lost 5 bases and 0 bases, in that order; junction bases with no gene match: 9. Germline CDR1 reads LNHDA; CDR2 reads SQIVND (reference sequence). CDR3 size: 16 residues. This chain's CDR3 is CASSPWTGSMNTEAFF. For the CDR3, the DNA is TGTGCCAGTAGTCCATGGACAGGTTCCATGAACACTGAAGCTTTCTTT.

This clone occurred a few times. V is TRBV6-1 and J is TRBJ2-4, with D perhaps TRBD2 (5 bases). The V gene lost 2 bases and the J gene lost 0 bases, with 8 bases spanning the gap. CDR3 length: 15 residues. Per germline, CDR1 MNHNS and CDR2 SASEGT. This CDR3 is CASSEPGLAKNIQYF. CDR3 nucleotide sequence: TGTGCCAGCAGTGAACCCGGACTAGCCAAAAACATTCAGTACTTC.

This chain joins TRBV11-2 and TRBJ2-7; perhaps TRBD1 as D (5 bases). Per germline, CDR1 SGHAT and CDR2 FQNNGV. The CDR3 totals 17 residues. The V and J ends lost 5 bases and 2 bases respectively, with 22 bases between them. The CDR3 nucleotides read TGTGCCAGCAGCCCCGCGTTTAGGGGAATCTATACCTACGAGCAGTACTTC. As protein: CASSPAFRGIYTYEQYF.

The rearrangement links TRBV6-1 to TRBJ1-2, with TRBD1 matching over 7 bases. V shed 4 bases and J 13 bases; nucleotides not matched to a gene: 18. CDR3 length: 15 residues. Germline values: CDR1 MNHNS, CDR2 SASEGT. The CDR3 DNA reads as TGTGCCAGCAGTGGACTTGCCGGGACAGCTTTAGGTATCACCTTC. As protein: CASSGLAGTALGITF.

The J gene is TRBJ2-1, the V gene TRBV27; 8 bases fit TRBD2. The CDR3 has 19 amino acids. Germline trimming cut 5 bases from V and 0 bases from J; bases unmatched to any gene: 15. Germline lookup yields CDR1 MNHEY and CDR2 SMNVEV (reference sequence). CDR3: CASSPPFGGGRGSYNEQFF. CDR3 in DNA: TGTGCCAGCAGTCCACCCTTCGGGGGGGGGCGAGGCTCCTACAATGAGCAGTTCTTC.

This clone has more than one count but fewer than ten. The V call is TRBV5-1, the J call TRBJ2-4; TRBD2 agrees at 9 bases. Per the germline V gene, CDR1 is SGHRS and CDR2 is YFSETQ. After removal of 4 bases from V and 2 bases from J, the junction contained 13 bases not matched to a gene. The CDR3 has 18 residues. The CDR3 sequence is CASSPGGGASGSKNIQYF. The CDR3 nucleotides are TGCGCCAGCAGCCCGGGCGGGGGGGCTAGTGGATCCAAAAACATTCAGTACTTC.

V gene TRBV5-1 combines with J gene TRBJ2-7, with 12 positions matching TRBD2. The ends lost 0 bases at V and 3 bases at J; junction bases unmatched: 4. This CDR3 contains 16 residues. Germline lookup yields CDR1 SGHRS and CDR2 YFSETQ. CDR3 loop: CASSLGLAGGLYEQYF. DNA of the CDR3: TGCGCCAGCAGCTTGGGGCTAGCGGGAGGGCTCTACGAGCAGTACTTC. The variable domain in full, completed from reference TRBV5-1 and TRBJ2-7, reads KAGVTQTPRYLIKTRGQQVTLSCSPISGHRSVSWYQQTPGQGLQFLFEYFSETQRNKGNFPGRFSGRQFSNSRSEMNVSTLELGDSALYLCASSLGLAGGLYEQYFGPGTRLTVT.

This clone was detected only a few times. V gene TRBV19 combines with J gene TRBJ1-4; D gene uncertain. The CDR3 extends over 13 amino acids. Trimming took off 5 bases at V and 8 bases at J, with 12 bases between the two ends. In germline, CDR1 is LNHDA, CDR2 SQIVND (reference sequence). The CDR3 bases are TGTGCCAGTAGTCCCCCCGCAGGAGAAAAACTGTTTTTT. Translated, it gives CASSPPAGEKLFF. Together with reference TRBV19 and TRBJ1-4, the CDR3 gives the full variable domain: DGGITQSPKYLFRKEGQNVTLSCEQNLNHDAMYWYRQDPGQGLRLIYYSQIVNDFQKGDIAEGYSVSREKKESFPLTVTSAQKNPTAFYLCASSPPAGEKLFFGSGTQLSVL.

This clone was detected only once. The J gene is TRBJ2-7, the V gene TRBV11-1; D is perhaps TRBD1 (6 bases). Germline V gives CDR1 SGHAT, CDR2 FQDESV (reference sequence). The CDR3 spans 15 residues. Deletions cut 3 bases from V and 1 base from J, with 13 bases between. Here the CDR3 DNA reads TGTGCCAGCAGCTTCGCCGGGACAAATTCCTACGAGCAGTACTTC. Protein: CASSFAGTNSYEQYF.

This sequence joins TRBV5-4 and TRBJ2-3; 8 bases fit TRBD2. Trimming took 0 bases from V and 0 from J; bases not matched to a gene: 6. The germline V gene encodes CDR1 SGHNT and CDR2 YYREEE (reference sequence). The CDR3 extends over 17 amino acids. For the CDR3, the DNA is TGTGCCAGCAGCTTGGAAGCGACTAGCGCTAGCACAGATACGCAGTATTTT. Its translation: CASSLEATSASTDTQYF.

The CDR3 DNA reads as TGTGCCAGTACCGTCCGGGGGGCTCGGGAAAAACTGTTTTTT. It encodes CASTVRGAREKLFF. The V gene is TRBV19, the J gene TRBJ1-4, with D possibly matching TRBD1 (6 bases). Germline V gene sequence: CDR1 LNHDA, CDR2 SQIVND (reference sequence). The CDR3 spans 14 residues. V was pared by 7 bases and J by 8 bases, with 17 bases between.

This clone was observed a single time. This chain joins TRBV29-1 and TRBJ2-5, with D possibly being TRBD2 (5 bases). Trimming removed 8 bases at V and 1 base at J, with 8 bases between. The CDR3 runs 11 residues. Germline V gene lookup returns CDR1 SQVTM and CDR2 ANQGSEA. The CDR3 coding sequence is TGCAGCACGGGGTCCCAAGAGACCCAGTACTTC. Residues: CSTGSQETQYF.

This sequence joins TRBV27 and TRBJ2-7; D is perhaps TRBD2 (6 bases). V lost 6 bases and J 2 bases, leaving 17 bases between the germline ends. CDR3 size: 15 residues. Per the germline V gene, CDR1 is MNHEY and CDR2 is SMNVEV (reference sequence). Here the CDR3 DNA reads TGTGCCAGCAGACCAGCGAGGGACTGGCCCTACGAGCAGTACTTC. Protein product: CASRPARDWPYEQYF.

The rearrangement uses TRBV30 and TRBJ1-2, with D possibly TRBD1 on 6 matching bases. CDR3 length: 13 residues. Germline V gives CDR1 GTSNPN, CDR2 SVGIG (reference sequence). V was cut by 2 bases and J by 4 bases, with 11 bases left in between. The CDR3 loop reads CAWSTGTRYGYTF. In nucleotides, the CDR3 is TGTGCCTGGAGTACAGGGACCCGCTATGGCTACACCTTC. Based on the CDR3 plus reference TRBV30 and TRBJ1-2, the full variable domain is SQTIHQWPATLVQPVGSPLSLECTVEGTSNPNLYWYRQAAGRGLQLLFYSVGIGQISSEVPQNLSASRPQDRQFILSSKKLLLSDSGFYLCAWSTGTRYGYTFGSGTRLTVV.

The J gene is TRBJ1-3, the V gene TRBV18; 9 bases map to TRBD1. V gave up 7 bases and J gave up 4 bases; unmatched junction bases: 2. The CDR3 has 13 amino acids. Germline lookup yields CDR1 KGHSH and CDR2 LQKENI. CDR3 in DNA: TGTGCCAGCTTGGGACAGGGAGGAAACACCATATATTTT. Amino acid sequence: CASLGQGGNTIYF.

The V call is TRBV5-1, the J call TRBJ1-2; TRBD1 matches at 8 bases. Germline V lookup: CDR1 SGHRS, CDR2 YFSETQ. V was pared by 7 bases and J by 3 bases, with 11 bases of the junction left unmatched. The length of the CDR3 is 15 residues. The CDR3 DNA sequence: TGCGCCAGCTACGGACAGGGAAGTTCGGACTATGGCTACACCTTC. It translates to CASYGQGSSDYGYTF.

For the CDR3, the DNA is TGTGCCAGCAGCCCGGGGACTGGGAATCAGCCCCAGCATTTT. Its translation: CASSPGTGNQPQHF. The V gene is TRBV7-6, the J gene TRBJ1-5; D possibly corresponds to TRBD1 (5 bases). Trimming removed 5 bases at V and 4 bases at J, with 12 bases between. The CDR3 spans 14 residues. Germline-derived CDR1 and CDR2 are SGHVS and FNYEAQ.

The J gene is TRBJ1-3, the V gene TRBV5-5; D might be TRBD1 (6 bases). This CDR3 comprises 15 residues. Germline loops: CDR1 SGHKS, CDR2 YYEKEE (reference sequence). V lost 3 bases, J lost 0 bases, and 10 bases lay in between. CDR3 bases: TGTGCCAGCAGCTCTGAGGGGGTCTCTGGAAACACCATATATTTT. This codes for CASSSEGVSGNTIYF.

This chain joins TRBV29-1 and TRBJ2-5; D call uncertain. Trimming took off 4 bases at V and 1 base at J, with 7 bases between the two ends. Germline lookup yields CDR1 SQVTM and CDR2 ANQGSEA. The CDR3 sequence is 12 residues long. CDR3: CSVAQSQETQYF. The CDR3 DNA reads TGCAGCGTTGCACAGAGCCAAGAGACCCAGTACTTC. Based on the CDR3 plus reference TRBV29-1 and TRBJ2-5, the full variable domain is SAVISQKPSRDICQRGTSLTIQCQVDSQVTMMFWYRQQPGQSLTLIATANQGSEATYESGFVIDKFPISRPNLTFSTLTVSNMSPEDSSIYLCSVAQSQETQYFGPGTRLLVL.

V and J are TRBV5-4 and TRBJ1-2; D possibly corresponds to TRBD1 (5 bases). V was clipped by 0 bases and J by 5 bases, with 14 bases between them. CDR3 size: 15 residues. CDR1 and CDR2 from the germline V gene are SGHNT and YYREEE (reference sequence). Here the CDR3 DNA reads TGTGCCAGCAGCTTGGAGGTCAGGGATTGGTATGGCTACACCTTC. It is translated as CASSLEVRDWYGYTF.

This clone was detected only a few times. V is TRBV4-1 and J is TRBJ2-7, with TRBD2 as a possible D gene (5 bases). Germline values: CDR1 MGHRA, CDR2 YSYEKL. The CDR3 sequence is 15 residues long. V was cut by 4 bases and J by 7 bases, with 20 bases left in between. The chain's CDR3 is CASSLRGVAGGEQYF. The CDR3 bases are TGCGCCAGCAGCCTCCGCGGAGTAGCCGGCGGGGAGCAGTACTTC.

J is TRBJ2-5 and V is TRBV30; D perhaps matches TRBD1 (6 bases). The CDR3 runs 13 residues. With 3 bases removed from V and 4 bases from J, the gap between germline ends came to 12 bases. The V gene's germline CDR1 is GTSNPN and CDR2 SVGIG (reference sequence). CDR3 protein: CAWRESGVETQYF. CDR3 in DNA: TGTGCCTGGAGGGAGTCAGGGGTAGAGACCCAGTACTTC.

This clone was found once. The chain employs TRBV7-9 and TRBJ1-4; D not resolved. Deletions cut 3 bases from V and 0 bases from J, with 14 bases between. Germline V gene sequence: CDR1 SEHNR, CDR2 FQNEAQ (reference sequence). The length of the CDR3 is 17 residues. The CDR3 here is CASSFSIRDATNEKLFF. CDR3 bases: TGTGCCAGCAGCTTCTCTATCCGGGATGCAACTAATGAAAAACTGTTTTTT. Drawing the rest from reference TRBV7-9 and TRBJ1-4, the complete variable domain is DTGVSQNPRHKITKRGQNVTFRCDPISEHNRLYWYRQTLGQGPEFLTYFQNEAQLEKSRLLSDRFSAERPKGSFSTLEIQRTEQGDSAMYLCASSFSIRDATNEKLFFGSGTQLSVL.

The rearrangement links TRBV9 to TRBJ1-6; 7 bases are shared with TRBD1. CDR1 SGDLS and CDR2 YYNGEE come from the germline V gene. The CDR3 has 13 residues. The J segment lost 14 bases and the V segment lost 3 bases, leaving 8 bases of the junction unmatched. CDR3 sequence (DNA): TGTGCCAGCAGCGCAGGGACAGCTCAGGCCCTCCACTTT. It encodes CASSAGTAQALHF.

The V gene is TRBV28, the J gene TRBJ1-2; D unresolved. CDR1 is MDHEN, CDR2 SYDVKM, per germline. V was clipped by 4 bases and J by 9 bases, with 15 bases between them. The length of the CDR3 is 13 residues. The CDR3 reads CASSSVPFGRYTF. The DNA of the CDR3 is TGTGCCAGCAGTTCCGTTCCGTTTGGGCGCTACACCTTC.

The rearrangement links TRBV30 to TRBJ2-7; 8 nucleotides match TRBD1. CDR1 GTSNPN and CDR2 SVGIG come from the germline V gene (reference sequence). J lost 3 bases, V lost 7 bases, and 2 bases had no gene match. The CDR3 has 11 residues. The CDR3: CALGQGYEQYF. CDR3 nucleotides: TGTGCCTTAGGACAGGGCTACGAGCAGTACTTC.

In DNA, the CDR3 is TGTGCCAGCAGCGTAGGGCAGGGGGTGACGACCCAGTACTTC. Its translation is CASSVGQGVTTQYF. The chain has TRBV9 and TRBJ2-5; the match to TRBD1 covers 7 bases. V gave up 0 bases and J gave up 7 bases; unmatched junction bases: 6. Germline assignment: CDR1 SGDLS and CDR2 YYNGEE. This CDR3 is 14 amino acids long.

This chain links TRBV2 with TRBJ2-3; 9 bases match TRBD1. The CDR3 length is 13 residues. Germline V CDR1 and CDR2: SNHLY, FYNNEI. V dropped 8 bases and J dropped 5; count of bases not matched to a gene: 5. In DNA, the CDR3 is TGTGCCAGCCGGGACAGGGTTTTAGATACGCAGTATTTT. Protein product: CASRDRVLDTQYF.